In its sample, the clone carrying this T cell receptor (beta chain) was seen once. TCRdb keeps only in-frame clones here, not all; method: immunoSEQ multiplex PCR. The table includes 300,000 to 400,000 clones, more than 70% detected once. The V segment lost 3 bases and the J segment 4 bases; nucleotides outside the gene matches: 14. Germline V lookup: CDR1 MGHRA, CDR2 YSYEKL. The CDR3 has 17 residues. The sample belongs to a study of blood T cell repertoires in COVID-19. Overall study: T cells, B-cell-depleted T cells, or PBMCs provided the cDNA or gDNA that served as material.

The sequence was collected from a woman aged 25 to 39 with COVID-19, enrolled during active disease. Sample: peripheral blood. The chain carries TRBV4-1 and TRBJ2-5; 7 bases align to TRBD1. CDR3 nucleotides: TGCGCCAGCAGCCATGCGGACAGGCCACGGCGGGCAGAGACCCAGTACTTC. This codes for CASSHADRPRRAETQYF.